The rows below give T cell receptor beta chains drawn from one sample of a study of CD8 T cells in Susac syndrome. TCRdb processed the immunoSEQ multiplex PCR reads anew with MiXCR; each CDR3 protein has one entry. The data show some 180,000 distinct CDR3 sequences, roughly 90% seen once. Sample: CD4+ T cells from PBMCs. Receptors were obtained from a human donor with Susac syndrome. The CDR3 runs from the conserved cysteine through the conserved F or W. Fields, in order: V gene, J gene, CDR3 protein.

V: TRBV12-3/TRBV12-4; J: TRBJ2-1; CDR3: CASSWAVPYNEQFF
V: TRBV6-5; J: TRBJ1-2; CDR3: CASSLLSAGTNYGYTF
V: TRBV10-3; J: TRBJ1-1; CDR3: CAISESMGPYTEAFF
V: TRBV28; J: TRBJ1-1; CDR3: CASRSGQANTEAFF
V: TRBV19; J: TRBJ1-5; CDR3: CASSIAVTTGNQPQHF
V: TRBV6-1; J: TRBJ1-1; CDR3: CASTRREAVNTEAFF
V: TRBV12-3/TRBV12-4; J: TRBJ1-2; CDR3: CASTRWQGDGYTF
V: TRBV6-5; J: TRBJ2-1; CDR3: CASSYRTGFDGEQFF
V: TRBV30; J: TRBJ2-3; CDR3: CGTSGGADTQYF
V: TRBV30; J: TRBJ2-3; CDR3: CAWSGTSTDTQYF
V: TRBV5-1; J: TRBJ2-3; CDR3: CASSLALDRGADTQYF
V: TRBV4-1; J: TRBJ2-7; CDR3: CASSQVQGPYEQYF
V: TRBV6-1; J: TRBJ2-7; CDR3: CASTLSGRAGEQYF
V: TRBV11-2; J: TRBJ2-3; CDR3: CASSPEGGLATDTQYF
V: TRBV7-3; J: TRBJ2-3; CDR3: CASSPGTGDTQYF
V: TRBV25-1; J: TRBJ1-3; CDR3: CASSKILLVDTIYF
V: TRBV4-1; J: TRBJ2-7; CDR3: CASSQAGTSDREQYF
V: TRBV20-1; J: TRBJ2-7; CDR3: CSATTGGGYEQYF
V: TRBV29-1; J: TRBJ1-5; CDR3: CSVVSQPNQPQHF
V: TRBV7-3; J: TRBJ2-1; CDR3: CASSPRLAGYNEQFF
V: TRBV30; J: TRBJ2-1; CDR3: CAWSVRGGGSYEQFF
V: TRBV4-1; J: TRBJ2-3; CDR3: CASSQVPSGIGADTQYF
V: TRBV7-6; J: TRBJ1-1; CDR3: CASSLDQGAYTEAFF
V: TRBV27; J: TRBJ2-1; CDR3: CASGLDRGDEQFF
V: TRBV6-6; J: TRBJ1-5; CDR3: CASSLDGNSNQPQHF
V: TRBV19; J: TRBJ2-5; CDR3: CASSIGGRQETQYF
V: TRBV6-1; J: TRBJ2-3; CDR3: CASRGQGADTQYF
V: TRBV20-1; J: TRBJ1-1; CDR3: CSARGDRGGTEAFF
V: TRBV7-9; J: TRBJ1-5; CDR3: CASSQHGQPQHF
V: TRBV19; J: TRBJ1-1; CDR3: CASSISPNTEAFF
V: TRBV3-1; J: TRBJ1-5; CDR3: CASSQDGGGGNQPQHF
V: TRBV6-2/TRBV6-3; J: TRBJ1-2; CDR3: CASSGRGRGGYTF
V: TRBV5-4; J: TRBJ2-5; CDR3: CASSSVQLGGETQYF
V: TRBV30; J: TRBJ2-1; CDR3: CAWSPETSGTYNEQFF
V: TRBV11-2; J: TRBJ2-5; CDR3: CASSLEFRAQETQYF
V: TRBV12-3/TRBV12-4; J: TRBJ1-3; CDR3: CASSTRDRGNTIYF
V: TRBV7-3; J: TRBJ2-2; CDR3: CASSLVHVEGGELFF